This T cell receptor (beta chain) was captured by sequencing in a study of T cells in Graves' hyperthyroidism and ophthalmopathy. Using RNA transcripts as the source, TCR beta CDR3 regions were amplified. First-round RT-PCR targeting the TCR CDR3 was performed with the HTBI primer set. MiXCR, run by TCRdb on the multiplex PCR reads, gives a single entry per CDR3 protein. This table has fewer than 700,000 distinct CDR3 sequences, approximately 17% appearing once. Germline V gene data show CDR1 as SGHDT and CDR2 as YYEEEE. The CDR3 spans 14 residues. Regarding this clonotype: A single base separates this from a much larger clone, so it may be a read error.

The material sequenced was blood. The receptor's source is a woman aged 18 to 35 with Graves' ophthalmopathy. The rearrangement uses TRBV5-6 and TRBJ2-7, with a tentative D call TRBD1 (6 bases). CDR3 residues: CANSLRGSPYEQYF. In DNA, the CDR3 is TGTGCCAACAGCTTGAGGGGGAGCCCCTACGAGCAGTACTTC.